The entry below gives a single T cell receptor beta chain sequence along with its context. V was shortened by 4 bases and J by 8 bases, with 11 bases between the two germline ends. Germline lookup yields CDR1 MNHEY and CDR2 SVGEGT. This CDR3 contains 12 residues. This specimen comes from a study of blood T cell repertoires in COVID-19. Across the whole study: Acute-phase and convalescent COVID-19 samples originated in the United States, Italy and Spain. The cDNA or gDNA used as material had been derived from T cells, B-cell-depleted T cells, or PBMCs.

TCRdb's copy holds only in-frame clones and misses some; the assay was immunoSEQ multiplex PCR. This table has around 300,000 clones, around 88% appearing once. Input material: peripheral blood. The chain combines TRBV6-2 or TRBV6-3 with TRBJ1-2; TRBD1 might be the D (6 bases). The TCR sequence derives from a woman younger than 45 who had recovered from COVID-19. CDR3 sequence (DNA): TGTGCCAGCAGTTTCAGGGGAACGGGCTACACCTTC. Residues: CASSFRGTGYTF.